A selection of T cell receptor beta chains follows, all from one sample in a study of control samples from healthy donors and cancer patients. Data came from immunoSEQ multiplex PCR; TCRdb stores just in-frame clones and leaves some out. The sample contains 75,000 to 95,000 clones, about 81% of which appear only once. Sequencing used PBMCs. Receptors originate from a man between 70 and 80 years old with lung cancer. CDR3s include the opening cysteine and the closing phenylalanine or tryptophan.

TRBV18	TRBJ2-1	CASSPFAGTGNNEQFF
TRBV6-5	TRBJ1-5	CASSSRVSPGQPQHF
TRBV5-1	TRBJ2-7	CASSLKQVAGEQYF
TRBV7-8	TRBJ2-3	CASSLDPDTQYF
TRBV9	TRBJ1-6	CASSVKQGENSPLHF
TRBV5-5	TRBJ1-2	CASSFLGGNNYGYTF
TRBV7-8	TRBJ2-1	CASSSRDPLYNEQFF
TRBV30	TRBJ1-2	CACPDRGLGYTF
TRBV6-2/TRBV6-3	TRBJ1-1	CASSYGGLNTEAFF
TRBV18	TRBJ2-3	CASSPGQGGAHTDTQYF
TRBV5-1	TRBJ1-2	CASSVGTPGGYTF
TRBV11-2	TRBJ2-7	CASSLRFNEQYF
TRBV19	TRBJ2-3	CASRTGSTDTQYF
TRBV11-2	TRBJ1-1	CASSRTVLNTEAFF
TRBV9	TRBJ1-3	CASSVDSGTGNTIYF
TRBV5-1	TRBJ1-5	CASSLDPSDRSMNQPQHF
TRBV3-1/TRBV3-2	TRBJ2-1	CASSQQTVRSEQFF
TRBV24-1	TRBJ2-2	CATSDVDREPAGELFF
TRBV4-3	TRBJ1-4	CASSQARGGTNEKLFF
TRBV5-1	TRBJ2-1	CASSSSGYNEQFF
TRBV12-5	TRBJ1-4	CASGLDSLNEKLFF
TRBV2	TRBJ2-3	CASSGRDRAPDTQYF
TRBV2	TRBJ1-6	CASSIIQGADSPLHF
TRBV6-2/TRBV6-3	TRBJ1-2	CASSLSGQGAQGYTF
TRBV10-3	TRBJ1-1	CAIRGTGGYTEAFF
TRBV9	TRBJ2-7	CASSVGVGQATYEQYF
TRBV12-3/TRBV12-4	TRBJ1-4	CASKLTRAEKLFF
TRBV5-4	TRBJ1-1	CASSSRGLSTEAFF
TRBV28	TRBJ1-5	CASKEGGSNQPQHF
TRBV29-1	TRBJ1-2	CSVLFLDRGYGYTF
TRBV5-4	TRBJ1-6	CASSSTQGANSPLHF
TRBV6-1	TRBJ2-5	CASSEGTGETQYF
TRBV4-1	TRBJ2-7	CASSQGGGTTYEQYF
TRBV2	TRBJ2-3	CASSEYRDRLLTDTQYF
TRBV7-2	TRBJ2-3	CASRPPGIGTDTQYF
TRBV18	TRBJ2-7	CASSPAQGSLGEQYF
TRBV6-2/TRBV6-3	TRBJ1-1	CASSLYPHTEAFF
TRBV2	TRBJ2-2	CASSERGTNTGELFF
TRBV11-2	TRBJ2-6	CASSLDGGQGTPGANVLTF
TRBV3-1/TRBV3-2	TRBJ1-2	CASSQSGVHGYTF
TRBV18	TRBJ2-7	CASSPLPGQNTYEQYF
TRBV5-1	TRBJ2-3	CASSFPDSTDTQYF
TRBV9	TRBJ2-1	CASTGLGAGGVNEQFF
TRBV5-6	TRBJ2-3	CASSLRGLDTQYF
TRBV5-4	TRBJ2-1	CASSSVGANEQFF
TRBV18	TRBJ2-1	CASSPPLSGREYNEQFF
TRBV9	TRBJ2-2	CASSVTSTTPWLGELFF
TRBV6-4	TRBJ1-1	CASSDSTGGYTEAFF
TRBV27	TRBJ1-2	CASSPLGGMGGYTF
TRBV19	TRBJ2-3	CASSIGATNTDTQYF
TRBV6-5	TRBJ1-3	CASSYGGSGNTIYF
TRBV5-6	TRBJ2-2	CASSLDVRGAGELFF
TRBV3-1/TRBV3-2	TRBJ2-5	CASSQEVGVKTQYF
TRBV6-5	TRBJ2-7	CASTLRQGQGEQYF
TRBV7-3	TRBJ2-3	CASSYDGADTQYF
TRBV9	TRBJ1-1	CASSLTGVNTEAFF
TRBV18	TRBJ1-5	CASSKGDEPQHF
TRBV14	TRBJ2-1	CASSQEGDSNNEQFF
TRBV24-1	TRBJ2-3	CATSETGVKDTQYF
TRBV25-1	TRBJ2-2	CASSGRGGDTGELFF